This entry concerns a single T cell receptor beta chain. The antigen is not known. Primers used in a second PCR of roughly 6 to 11 cycles were a sample-barcoded 5' primer and a J-beta primer mix. Each CDR3 protein gets one entry after TCRdb re-called the 5' RACE reads with MiXCR. The sample carries roughly 1.9 million distinct CDR3 sequences, roughly 43% recorded once. This specimen comes from a study of blood T cells in healthy people across ages. CDR1 and CDR2 (germline): MNHNS, SASEGT. With 3 bases removed from V and 0 bases from J, the gap between germline ends came to 15 bases. CDR3 length: 17 residues. Whole-study findings and limits: Long-lived donors had more naive CD4+ cells and higher diversity than aged donors.

Specimen: blood. This TCR was sampled from a human donor in good health. The rearrangement joins TRBV6-1 to TRBJ2-4; tentatively, D is TRBD1 (5 bases). The DNA for the CDR3 is TGTGCCAGCAGTGACTGGTCAGGGATCTTAGCCAAAAACATTCAGTACTTC. Protein: CASSDWSGILAKNIQYF.